Listed below are T cell receptor beta chains from one sample, sequenced in a study of tumor-infiltrating lymphocytes in primary liver carcinoma. TCRdb reprocessed the multiplex PCR reads via MiXCR and lists one record per CDR3 protein. The data contain about 330,000 distinct CDR3 sequences, about 65% of them singletons. The sample consisted of peripheral blood. Source of these receptors: a man aged 35 to 55 with primary liver carcinoma and hepatitis B virus infection. CDR3s include the opening cysteine and the closing phenylalanine or tryptophan. Fields, in order: J gene, clone size, D gene, CDR3 length, V gene, CDR3 protein, CDR3 DNA. A D gene is named only where the DNA matches it firmly. Clone size is not always given. Where it is, it says once, few, many or a class for expanded clones.

>TRBJ2-7|many|-|13|TRBV29-1
CSVQGRGIYEQYF
TGCAGCGTGCAGGGGAGGGGGATCTACGAGCAGTACTTC
>TRBJ2-3|once|-|13|TRBV7-8
CARWGVDEGTQYF
TGTGCCAGATGGGGTGTGGACGAGGGTACGCAGTATTTT
>TRBJ2-2|-|-|14|TRBV11-2
CVSSLHRVTGELFF
TGTGTCAGCAGCTTACATAGGGTAACCGGGGAGCTGTTTTTT
>TRBJ1-2|once|TRBD1|17|TRBV11-2
CASSRTSGTGAKYGYTF
TGTGCCAGTAGCCGAACTTCCGGGACAGGAGCTAAGTATGGCTACACCTTC
>TRBJ2-7|-|-|15|TRBV5-4
CTSSLGGRVSYDQYF
TGTACCAGCAGCTTGGGAGGCAGGGTATCCTACGATCAGTACTTC
>TRBJ2-5|-|-|14|TRBV5-1
CASSPGQLQETQYF
TGCGCCAGCAGCCCCGGACAGCTCCAAGAGACCCAGTACTTC
>TRBJ2-1|-|-|13|TRBV4-1
CASSRSRINEQFF
TGCGCCAGCAGCCGGTCAAGAATCAATGAGCAGTTCTTC
>TRBJ2-1|-|TRBD2|19|TRBV5-4
CASSLMRLAGGSSYNEQFF
TGTGCCAGCAGCTTGATGAGACTAGCGGGAGGGAGCTCCTACAATGAGCAGTTCTTC
>TRBJ1-3|few|-|15|TRBV5-1
CASSLEGNSGNTIYF
TGCGCCAGCAGCTTGGAGGGGAACTCTGGAAACACCATATATTTT
>TRBJ2-1|-|-|13|TRBV11-2
CASSTLVGHEQFF
TGTGCCAGCAGCACGCTAGTTGGCCATGAGCAGTTCTTC
>TRBJ2-1|-|TRBD2|13|TRBV6-2/TRBV6-3
CASRLAGGHGQFF
TGTGCCAGCAGATTAGCGGGAGGGCACGGGCAGTTCTTC
>TRBJ2-3|-|TRBD1|14|TRBV19
CASSIGQGLGTQYF
TGTGCCAGTAGTATAGGACAGGGTTTGGGTACGCAGTATTTT
>TRBJ2-7|few|TRBD2|14|TRBV12-3/TRBV12-4
CASSREAGAYEQYF
TGTGCCAGCAGTCGGGAGGCGGGAGCTTACGAGCAGTACTTC
>TRBJ2-5|-|TRBD2|16|TRBV4-1
CASSQDAASGIGTQYF
TGCGCCAGCAGCCAAGATGCCGCTAGCGGGATTGGGACCCAGTACTTC
>TRBJ2-3|-|-|16|TRBV5-4
CASNLPRGGSKDTQYF
TGTGCCAGCAACTTGCCCAGGGGGGGAAGCAAAGATACGCAGTATTTT
>TRBJ1-2|few|-|14|TRBV5-1
CASTDPGRNYGYTF
TGCGCCAGCACAGATCCGGGACGGAACTATGGCTACACCTTC
>TRBJ2-7|-|-|13|TRBV29-1
CNVAGRDNYEQYF
TGCAACGTTGCCGGGCGAGATAATTACGAGCAGTACTTC
>TRBJ2-2|-|-|16|TRBV7-3
CASSPTGTENTGELFF
TGTGCCAGCAGCCCTACGGGGACTGAGAACACCGGGGAGCTGTTTTTT
>TRBJ1-1|many|-|15|TRBV6-6
CASSYPKGGWTEAFF
TGTGCCAGCAGTTACCCGAAGGGGGGTTGGACTGAAGCTTTCTTT
>TRBJ2-7|many|-|12|TRBV6-2/TRBV6-3
CASRELGYEQYF
TGTGCCAGCAGAGAACTAGGATACGAGCAGTACTTC
>TRBJ2-7|many|-|14|TRBV11-2
CASSLARDAYEQYF
TGTGCCAGCAGCTTAGCAAGGGACGCCTACGAGCAGTACTTC
>TRBJ2-7|-|-|10|TRBV6-1
CASSEFWQYF
TGTGCCAGCAGTGAATTTTGGCAGTACTTC
>TRBJ2-4|many|TRBD2|17|TRBV6-1
CASSETGSLAGYDIQYF
TGTGCCAGCAGTGAAACTGGGTCTCTAGCGGGATACGACATTCAGTACTTC
>TRBJ2-3|-|TRBD1|15|TRBV29-1
CSVNEQGFRTDTRYF
TGCAGCGTTAACGAACAGGGGTTTCGCACAGATACGCGGTATTTT
>TRBJ2-3|many|-|13|TRBV12-3/TRBV12-4
CASRGSGLDTQYF
TGTGCCAGCAGGGGGTCCGGGTTAGATACGCAGTATTTT
>TRBJ2-4|once|TRBD1|14|TRBV28
CASSFGDRDNIQYF
TGTGCCAGCAGTTTTGGGGACAGGGACAACATTCAGTACTTC
>TRBJ2-7|few|-|12|TRBV5-1
CASGDSPHEQYF
TGCGCCAGCGGAGACAGTCCTCACGAGCAGTACTTC
>TRBJ2-2|-|TRBD2|16|TRBV7-8
CASSLALAGVAGELFF
TGTGCCAGCAGCTTAGCCCTAGCGGGAGTCGCCGGGGAGCTGTTTTTT
>TRBJ1-1|few|-|15|TRBV28
CASSLLEGRLQPAFF
TGTGCCAGCAGTTTGCTTGAAGGCCGATTACAACCCGCTTTCTTT
>TRBJ2-3|medium-sized|TRBD1|18|TRBV11-2
CASSPFKYRGYRGDTQYF
TGTGCCAGCAGCCCATTCAAGTACAGGGGCTACCGGGGAGATACGCAGTATTTT
>TRBJ1-1|medium-sized|-|17|TRBV11-2
CASSLMGTGKLVREAFF
TGTGCCAGCAGCTTAATGGGTACAGGGAAGTTAGTCCGTGAAGCTTTCTTT
>TRBJ2-1|many|-|13|TRBV12-3/TRBV12-4
CASSSLMDNEQFF
TGTGCCAGCAGTTCGCTGATGGACAATGAGCAGTTCTTC
>TRBJ2-7|many|-|13|TRBV12-3/TRBV12-4
CASSFSGLYEQYF
TGTGCCAGCAGTTTTTCCGGGCTATACGAGCAGTACTTC
>TRBJ2-6|many|-|16|TRBV29-1
CSVEGPRETGANVLTF
TGCAGCGTTGAAGGCCCTCGGGAGACCGGGGCCAACGTCCTGACTTTC
>TRBJ2-1|once|-|13|TRBV6-1
CGSSEQSGDEQFF
TGTGGCAGCAGTGAACAGAGTGGAGATGAGCAGTTCTTC
>TRBJ1-5|-|-|15|TRBV11-2
CANSPNLFSNQPQHF
TGTGCCAACAGCCCTAACCTATTTAGCAATCAGCCCCAGCATTTT
>TRBJ2-2|-|-|13|TRBV29-1
CSVEASLPGELFF
TGCAGTGTTGAAGCCTCGCTACCGGGGGAGCTGTTTTTT
>TRBJ2-3|once|-|11|TRBV29-1
CSAVRGDTQYF
TGCAGCGCTGTGAGGGGAGATACGCAGTATTTT
>TRBJ2-1|-|TRBD2|15|TRBV11-3
CASSLSLAGAYEKFF
TGTGCCAGCAGCTTAAGTCTAGCGGGAGCATATGAGAAGTTCTTC
>TRBJ1-1|many|-|15|TRBV28
CASSLGDRVNTEAFF
TGTGCCAGCAGTTTGGGCGACAGAGTGAACACTGAAGCTTTCTTT
>TRBJ2-5|many|-|14|TRBV4-3
CASSQEAAQGTQYF
TGCGCCAGCAGCCAAGAGGCAGCTCAGGGGACCCAGTACTTC
>TRBJ2-3|-|TRBD2|16|TRBV28
CASSFPSGGRADTQYF
TGTGCCAGCAGTTTCCCTAGCGGGGGGCGGGCGGATACGCAGTATTTT
>TRBJ2-6|many|-|17|TRBV6-1
CATSPTAGNSGANVLTF
TGTGCCACGTCCCCCACTGCTGGCAACTCTGGGGCCAACGTCCTGACTTTC
>TRBJ2-5|-|-|13|TRBV24-1
CATSGVGRETQYF
TGTGCCACCAGTGGTGTAGGCAGGGAGACCCAGTACTTC
>TRBJ2-2|-|TRBD1|16|TRBV4-1
CASSQRGQVNTGELFF
TGTGCCAGCAGCCAAAGGGGACAGGTAAACACCGGGGAGCTGTTTTTT
>TRBJ1-1|-|-|10|TRBV11-3
CASWGTGAFF
TGTGCCAGTTGGGGGACTGGAGCTTTCTTT
>TRBJ2-7|-|TRBD1|16|TRBV9
CASSQGQGPFLGEQYF
TGTGCCAGCAGCCAAGGACAGGGTCCCTTTTTGGGCGAGCAGTACTTC
>TRBJ1-1|once|TRBD1|19|TRBV6-1
CPTGTPGQGVGLRNTEAFF
TGTCCCACTGGGACCCCGGGACAGGGGGTTGGGTTACGGAACACTGAAGCTTTCTTT
>TRBJ2-3|-|-|14|TRBV6-6
CASSYVDSTDTQYF
TGTGCCAGCAGTTACGTGGACAGCACAGATACGCAGTATTTT
>TRBJ2-7|-|TRBD2|15|TRBV10-2
CASQWTSGLNYEHYF
TGCGCCAGCCAGTGGACTAGCGGGCTTAACTACGAGCATTACTTC